One and the same sample provided the 12 T cell receptor beta chains below, sequenced in a study of cytomegalovirus exposure and HLA in healthy donors. PCR involved 60 Vbeta and 13 Jbeta primers. Sequencing used immunoSEQ multiplex PCR; TCRdb keeps in-frame clones, though not all of them. This sample has more than 100,000 clones; approximately 61% occur once, and the top ten carry around 2.5%. The sequencing input was PBMCs. The receptors were sampled from a woman in her thirties or forties in good health and CMV-seronegative.

This clone appeared a few times. The chain carries TRBV6-5 and TRBJ2-7; D gene unclear. Germline V lookup: CDR1 MNHEY, CDR2 SVGAGI. The CDR3 length is 12 residues. V was trimmed by 5 bases and J by 2 bases, leaving 7 bases between them. CDR3 sequence: CASSPDTYEQYF. The CDR3 DNA reads as TGTGCCAGCAGTCCCGACACCTACGAGCAGTACTTC.

In its sample, this clone was seen once. This chain links TRBV19 with TRBJ1-5; D perhaps matches TRBD1 (5 bases). The V end lost 3 bases, the J end lost 7 bases, and 13 bases lay between the germline ends. The germline gives CDR1 LNHDA, CDR2 SQIVND (reference sequence). The CDR3 has 14 amino acids. The CDR3 reads CASSMNQGYQPQHF. The DNA for the CDR3 is TGTGCCAGTAGTATGAACCAGGGTTACCAGCCCCAGCATTTT.

The chain couples TRBV19 to TRBJ1-1, with a weak D call TRBD1 (5 bases). Trimming removed 4 bases from V and 0 bases from J, with 12 bases in between. CDR1 and CDR2 (germline): LNHDA, SQIVND (reference sequence). The CDR3 contains 15 residues. CDR3 sequence reads: CASSTRQTMNTEAFF. CDR3 sequence (DNA): TGTGCCAGTAGTACCAGACAGACCATGAACACTGAAGCTTTCTTT.

The CDR3 DNA reads TGCGCCAGCAGCCATCCGGGACAGGGACCCTACGAGCAGTACTTC. Amino acids: CASSHPGQGPYEQYF. J is TRBJ2-7 and V is TRBV5-1; 9 bases agree with TRBD1. Germline V gene sequence: CDR1 SGHRS, CDR2 YFSETQ. V dropped 4 bases and J dropped 2; count of bases not matched to a gene: 7. The CDR3 is 15 residues long.

V is TRBV7-2 and J is TRBJ2-3; 7 bases map to TRBD2. The germline gives CDR1 SGHTA, CDR2 FQGNSA. With 4 bases clipped from V and 6 bases from J, the junction kept 4 bases outside the gene matches. CDR3 length: 13 amino acids. The CDR3 DNA reads TGTGCCAGCAGCTCGGACGGGAGGGATACGCAGTATTTT. Translating gives CASSSDGRDTQYF. The full variable domain, its missing parts supplied by reference TRBV7-2 and TRBJ2-3, is GAGVSQSPSNKVTEKGKDVELRCDPISGHTALYWYRQSLGQGLEFLIYFQGNSAPDKSGLPSDRFSAERTGGSVSTLTIQRTQQEDSAVYLCASSSDGRDTQYFGPGTRLTVL.

V and J are TRBV7-2 and TRBJ2-3; tentatively, D is TRBD1 (5 bases). Germline CDR1 SGHTA, CDR2 FQGNSA. Trimming cost V 2 bases and J 2 bases, with 20 bases left between them. The CDR3 runs 18 residues. In DNA form, the CDR3 reads TGTGCCAGCAGCTTACCGAGCCGGCAGGGAACGTACACAGATACGCAGTATTTT. Its translation: CASSLPSRQGTYTDTQYF.

This chain uses TRBV6-5 with TRBJ1-3, with D hard to call. This CDR3 spans 15 amino acids. V was shortened by 6 bases and J by 2 bases, with 14 bases between the two germline ends. Germline CDR1 is MNHEY and CDR2 is SVGAGI. The CDR3, as DNA: TGTGCCAGCAGAGGAGGGAGTACTACTGGAAACACCATATATTTT. Translated, it gives CASRGGSTTGNTIYF.

The CDR3 spells CASRPGQSGTNEQFF. The CDR3 DNA sequence: TGTGCCAGCAGGCCGGGACAAAGTGGGACCAATGAGCAGTTCTTC. The chain combines TRBV6-1 with TRBJ2-1, with D possibly matching TRBD1 (6 bases). The germline V gene has CDR1 MNHNS and CDR2 SASEGT. Trimming shortened V by 6 bases and J by 6 bases, and 18 bases separated the two germline ends. The CDR3 runs 15 residues.

The genes are TRBV19 and TRBJ1-1; tentatively, D is TRBD1 (6 bases). The V gene's germline CDR1 is LNHDA and CDR2 SQIVND (reference sequence). This CDR3 has 15 residues. V lost 7 bases and J lost 1, with 16 bases in between. Written as DNA, the CDR3 is TGTGCCAGTACTCCCGCGGGCAGGGGGAACACTGAAGCTTTCTTT. This translates into CASTPAGRGNTEAFF.

The V call is TRBV11-2, the J call TRBJ1-1, with TRBD1 identical over 7 bases. The J segment lost 2 bases and the V segment lost 3 bases, leaving 3 bases of the junction unmatched. The germline CDR1 and CDR2 sequences are SGHAT and FQNNGV. The CDR3 sequence is 14 residues long. The DNA for the CDR3 is TGTGCCAGCAGCTTGGGGACAGTTAACACTGAAGCTTTCTTT. Translated: CASSLGTVNTEAFF.

CDR3 DNA: TGTGCCTGGAGGGCGAGGACTGAAGCTTTCTTT. Its protein product is CAWRARTEAFF. The chain recombines TRBV30 with TRBJ1-1; D is uncertain. From germline, CDR1 is GTSNPN and CDR2 SVGIG (reference sequence). This CDR3 spans 11 amino acids. V was cut by 3 bases and J by 5 bases, with 7 bases left in between.

V gene TRBV6-4 combines with J gene TRBJ1-6; D is unresolved. CDR3 length: 13 residues. Trimming cost V 5 bases and J 10 bases, with 12 bases left between them. Germline V gene lookup returns CDR1 MRHNA and CDR2 SNTAGT. CDR3 DNA: TGTGCCAGCAGTACCGGGGTAGGGTCACCCCTCCACTTT. This encodes CASSTGVGSPLHF.